Listed below are T cell receptor beta chains from one sample, sequenced in a study of early T cells in non-severe SARS-CoV-2 infection. Using its own MiXCR run on the 5' RACE reads, TCRdb lists one record per CDR3 protein. This sample has about 50,000 distinct CDR3 sequences, with 6.2% found just once. This sample comprised whole blood, obtained at baseline. All receptors derive from an adult who was a healthcare worker with PCR-confirmed SARS-CoV-2 infection or an uninfected control (not recorded which). Each CDR3 is given with its conserved first and last residue. D genes are given only for firm matches. Not every row has a clone size; where given, it reads once, few, many or a size class.

j_call clone_size v_call d_call cdr3_aa cdr3_nt
TRBJ1-1 - TRBV6-2/TRBV6-3 TRBD1 CASSYSRTGTNTEAFF TGTGCCAGCAGTTACTCGCGGACAGGGACGAACACTGAAGCTTTCTTT
TRBJ2-7 - TRBV2 TRBD2 CASSEARGGEQYF TGTGCCAGCAGTGAAGCGCGGGGGGGCGAGCAGTACTTC
TRBJ2-3 many TRBV5-1 - CASSYTDTQYF TGTGCCAGCAGCTACACAGATACGCAGTATTTT
TRBJ2-1 - TRBV27 TRBD2 CASSSIQGLVNEQFF TGTGCCAGCAGTTCCATCCAGGGACTAGTCAATGAGCAGTTCTTC
TRBJ1-2 - TRBV12-3/TRBV12-4 - CASSIDRNVFGYTF TGTGCCAGCAGCATTGACAGGAATGTTTTTGGCTACACCTTC
TRBJ2-3 many TRBV29-1 TRBD2 CSTGTSGLSTDTQYF TGCAGCACCGGCACTAGCGGGCTTAGCACAGATACGCAGTATTTT
TRBJ2-6 many TRBV2 - CASSEAGTRISGANVLTF TGTGCCAGCAGTGAGGCCGGGACACGAATCTCTGGGGCCAACGTCCTGACTTTC
TRBJ2-5 - TRBV28 - CASSLTQGRSQETQYF TGTGCCAGCAGTTTGACGCAGGGGCGCTCCCAAGAGACCCAGTACTTC
TRBJ2-7 many TRBV6-6 - CASSPRNTYEQYF TGTGCCAGCAGTCCCAGAAATACCTACGAGCAGTACTTC
TRBJ2-1 - TRBV12-3/TRBV12-4 - CASSFFLQGYEQFF TGTGCCAGCAGTTTCTTTCTCCAGGGCTATGAGCAGTTCTTC
TRBJ2-1 - TRBV19 TRBD2 CASRKGLVGYNEQFF TGTGCCAGTAGGAAGGGACTAGTAGGGTACAATGAGCAGTTCTTC
TRBJ1-5 many TRBV18 - CASSPPLSRGLLRVQPQHF TGTGCCAGCTCACCACCGTTGAGCAGGGGACTCCTCAGGGTTCAGCCCCAGCATTTT
TRBJ2-7 - TRBV5-1 - CASSLRVATEQYF TGCGCCAGCAGCTTGAGGGTAGCAACCGAGCAGTACTTC
TRBJ2-7 many TRBV25-1 TRBD2 CASSGFGGVEVYEQYF TGTGCCAGCAGTGGATTCGGGGGGGTAGAAGTCTACGAGCAGTACTTC
TRBJ1-1 many TRBV7-9 TRBD1 CASSPGTGKTEAFF TGTGCCAGCAGCCCGGGGACAGGGAAGACTGAAGCTTTCTTT
TRBJ2-1 few TRBV20-1 - CSVGSQLGYNEQFF TGCAGTGTTGGAAGCCAACTAGGCTACAATGAGCAGTTCTTC
TRBJ2-3 medium-sized TRBV27 - CASSLSLEGTDTQYF TGTGCCAGCAGTTTATCTCTTGAGGGAACAGATACGCAGTATTTT
TRBJ2-2 many TRBV12-5 TRBD1 CASGETGTGELFF TGTGCTAGTGGTGAGACAGGGACCGGGGAGCTGTTTTTT
TRBJ2-1 few TRBV11-2 TRBD2 CASSSGLAGGLSNEQFF TGTGCCAGCAGCTCTGGACTAGCGGGAGGTTTGTCCAATGAGCAGTTCTTC
TRBJ2-7 few TRBV6-1 TRBD1 CAIMDRGGYEQYF TGTGCCATAATGGACAGGGGGGGCTACGAGCAGTACTTC
TRBJ2-7 many TRBV28 - CASSLGGGRTYEQYF TGTGCCAGCAGTTTAGGAGGGGGCAGGACCTACGAGCAGTACTTC
TRBJ2-1 many TRBV20-1 TRBD2 CSASIAGAYNEQFF TGCAGTGCTAGTATAGCGGGAGCCTACAATGAGCAGTTCTTC
TRBJ2-1 - TRBV10-3 TRBD2 CAISNGGDNEQFF TGTGCCATCAGCAATGGGGGGGACAATGAGCAGTTCTTC
TRBJ1-3 many TRBV19 - CATRSSGNTIYF TGTGCCACCCGGTCCTCTGGAAACACCATATATTTT
TRBJ1-5 many TRBV7-9 - CASSLDRGSVSNQPQHF TGTGCCAGCAGCTTAGATCGGGGGTCGGTTAGCAATCAGCCCCAGCATTTT
TRBJ2-7 few TRBV28 - CASSTTAQSDEQYF TGTGCCAGCAGTACTACCGCACAGTCGGACGAGCAGTACTTC
TRBJ2-5 many TRBV9 TRBD2 CASSVATSGQETQYF TGTGCCAGCAGCGTAGCGACTAGCGGACAAGAGACCCAGTACTTC
TRBJ1-1 few TRBV28 - CASSFGSLEAFF TGTGCCAGCAGTTTCGGCAGTCTTGAAGCTTTCTTT
TRBJ2-7 many TRBV28 TRBD2 CASKSSGSPYEQYF TGTGCCAGCAAGTCTAGCGGGAGCCCCTACGAGCAGTACTTC
TRBJ1-1 - TRBV3-2 - CASSQRPSSANTEAFF TGTGCCAGCAGCCAACGCCCATCATCGGCGAACACTGAAGCTTTCTTT
TRBJ1-1 - TRBV3-1 TRBD1 CASSRGQASTEAFF TGTGCCAGCAGCCGAGGACAGGCGAGTACTGAAGCTTTCTTT
TRBJ1-6 - TRBV12-3/TRBV12-4 - CASSLVSGGDSPLHF TGTGCCAGCAGTCTTGTATCGGGGGGGGATTCACCCCTCCACTTT
TRBJ2-1 few TRBV6-2/TRBV6-3 - CASSYSRVYNEQFF TGTGCCAGCAGTTACTCGCGGGTTTACAATGAGCAGTTCTTC
TRBJ1-6 - TRBV28 TRBD1 CASTDPDRAWDVALHF TGTGCCAGCACCGACCCGGACAGGGCCTGGGATGTGGCCCTCCACTTT
TRBJ1-2 - TRBV6-5 - CASSPYTRHDMDGYTF TGTGCCAGCAGCCCATACACGAGACACGATATGGATGGCTACACCTTC
TRBJ2-5 - TRBV6-6 - CASSWRGQETQYF TGTGCCAGCAGTTGGAGGGGTCAAGAGACCCAGTACTTC
TRBJ2-4 - TRBV20-1 TRBD2 CSALRGTTEGLAKNIQYF TGCAGTGCTCTTCGCGGGACTACAGAAGGCTTAGCCAAAAACATTCAGTACTTC